This TCR beta chain stems from a study of T cell responses to AZD1222 COVID-19 vaccine. Whole-study results and caveats: Researchers report vaccine-associated CD4 TCRs spanning spike, with dominance at 160-218 and 743-854. Clonal diversity may have been underestimated, and the donors were mostly white British, with more females than males. At baseline, seropositivity was found in only a handful of AZD1222 recipients.

Second doses that came at about 4 or about 12 weeks were put together. The protocol was immunoSEQ multiplex PCR, while the TCRdb copy is restricted to in-frame clones and leaves out a portion. This sample has 160,000 or so clones, with 87% found just once. A remark on this clone: The target antigen is unknown.

Trimming took off 6 bases at V and 1 base at J, with 19 bases between the two ends. This CDR3 has 16 amino acids. Germline lookup yields CDR1 MDHEN and CDR2 SYDVKM. The V gene is TRBV28, the J gene TRBJ2-7; D is possibly TRBD2 (6 bases). This specimen was peripheral blood, taken 28 days after the second AZD1222 dose. This TCR was sampled from an adult who received the AZD1222 COVID-19 vaccine. In DNA form, the CDR3 reads TGTGCCAGCAGCTTCTCGGCGGGACCCCTTTCCTACGAGCAGTACTTC. Its translation: CASSFSAGPLSYEQYF.